This paragraph reports one T cell receptor beta chain. Germline CDR1 and CDR2: SGHKS and YYEKEE (reference sequence). The ends were cut back, 2 bases at V and 1 base at J, with 4 bases in the middle. The CDR3 runs to 13 residues. This record belongs to a study of cytomegalovirus exposure and HLA in healthy donors. It was with 60 Vbeta and 13 Jbeta primers that the PCR ran. Sequenced by immunoSEQ multiplex PCR; TCRdb stores in-frame clones only, minus some. The data contain approximately 130,000 clones, about four fifths of them seen just once; the ten biggest clones take up less than 4%. This clonotype was sampled from a man aged 25 to 40 in good health and CMV-seronegative. Sequencing was performed on PBMCs. The V call is TRBV5-5, the J call TRBJ1-5; D call uncertain. The CDR3 sequence is CASSFTSNQPQHF. The CDR3 DNA sequence: TGTGCCAGCAGCTTTACAAGCAATCAGCCCCAGCATTTT.